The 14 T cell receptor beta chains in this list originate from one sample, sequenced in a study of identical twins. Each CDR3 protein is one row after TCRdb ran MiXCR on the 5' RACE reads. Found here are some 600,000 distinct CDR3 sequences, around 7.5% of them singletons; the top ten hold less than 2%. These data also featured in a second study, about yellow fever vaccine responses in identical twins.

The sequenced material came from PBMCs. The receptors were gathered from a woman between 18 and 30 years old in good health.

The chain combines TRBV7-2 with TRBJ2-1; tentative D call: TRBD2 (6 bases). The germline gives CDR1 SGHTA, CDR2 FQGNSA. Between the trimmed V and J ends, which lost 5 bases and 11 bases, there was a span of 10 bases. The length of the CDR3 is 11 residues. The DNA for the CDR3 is TGTGCCAGCAGCCCGGGACTTAAGCAGTTCTTC. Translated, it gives CASSPGLKQFF.

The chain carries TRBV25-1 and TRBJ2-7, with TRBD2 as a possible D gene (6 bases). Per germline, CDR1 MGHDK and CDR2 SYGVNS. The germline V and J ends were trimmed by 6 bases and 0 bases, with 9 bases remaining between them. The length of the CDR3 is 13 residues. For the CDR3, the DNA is TGTGCCAGCAGGAGCGGGCCCTCCTACGAGCAGTACTTC. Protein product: CASRSGPSYEQYF.

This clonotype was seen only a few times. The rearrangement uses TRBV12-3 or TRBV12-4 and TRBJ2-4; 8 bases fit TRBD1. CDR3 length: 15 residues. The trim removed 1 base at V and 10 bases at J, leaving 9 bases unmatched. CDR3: CASSLGLGQDLIQYF. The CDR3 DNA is TGTGCCAGCAGTTTAGGGTTGGGACAGGACTTAATTCAGTACTTC.

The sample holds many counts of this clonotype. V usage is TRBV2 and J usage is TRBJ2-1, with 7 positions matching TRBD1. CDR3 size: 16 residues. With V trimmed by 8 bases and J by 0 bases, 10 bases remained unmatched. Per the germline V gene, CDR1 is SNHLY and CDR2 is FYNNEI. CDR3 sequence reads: CASGVSRDSSYNEQFF. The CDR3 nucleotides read TGTGCCAGCGGAGTCAGCCGGGACAGCTCCTACAATGAGCAGTTCTTC. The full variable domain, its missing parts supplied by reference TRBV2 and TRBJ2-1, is EPEVTQTPSHQVTQMGQEVILRCVPISNHLYFYWYRQILGQKVEFLVSFYNNEISEKSEIFDDQFSVERPDGSNFTLKIRSTKLEDSAMYFCASGVSRDSSYNEQFFGPGTRLTVL.

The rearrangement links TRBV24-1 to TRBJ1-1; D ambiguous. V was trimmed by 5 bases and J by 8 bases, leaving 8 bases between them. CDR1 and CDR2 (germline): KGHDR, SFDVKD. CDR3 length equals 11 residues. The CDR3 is CATSAGEEAFF. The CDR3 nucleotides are TGTGCCACCAGTGCCGGAGAGGAAGCTTTCTTT.

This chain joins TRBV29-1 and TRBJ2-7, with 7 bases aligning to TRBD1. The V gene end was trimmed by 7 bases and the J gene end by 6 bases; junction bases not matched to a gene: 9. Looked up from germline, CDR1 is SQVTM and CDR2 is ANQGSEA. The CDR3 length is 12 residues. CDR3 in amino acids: CSAWDRWSEQYF. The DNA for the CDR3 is TGCAGCGCATGGGACAGATGGAGCGAGCAGTACTTC.

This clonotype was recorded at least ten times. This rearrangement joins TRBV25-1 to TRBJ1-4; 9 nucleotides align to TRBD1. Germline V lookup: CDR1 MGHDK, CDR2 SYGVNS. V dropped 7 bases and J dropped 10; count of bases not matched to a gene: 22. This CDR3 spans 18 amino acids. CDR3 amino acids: CASTPFSGQGFGEGKLFF. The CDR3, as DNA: TGTGCCAGCACCCCCTTCTCGGGACAGGGATTCGGAGAGGGAAAACTGTTTTTT.

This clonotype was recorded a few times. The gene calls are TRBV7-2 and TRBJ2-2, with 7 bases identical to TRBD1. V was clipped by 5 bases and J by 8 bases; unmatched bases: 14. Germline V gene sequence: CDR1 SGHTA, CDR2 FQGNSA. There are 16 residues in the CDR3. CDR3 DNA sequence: TGTGCCAGCAGCGGACGGGACAGACTGATTTGGGGGGAGCTGTTTTTT. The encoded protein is CASSGRDRLIWGELFF.

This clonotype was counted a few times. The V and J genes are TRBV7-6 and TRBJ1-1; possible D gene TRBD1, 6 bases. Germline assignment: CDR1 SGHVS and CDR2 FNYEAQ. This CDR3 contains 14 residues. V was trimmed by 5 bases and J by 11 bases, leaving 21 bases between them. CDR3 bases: TGTGCCAGCAGCCTAGGGGGGCAGGGAGATAGGGCTTTCTTT. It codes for CASSLGGQGDRAFF.

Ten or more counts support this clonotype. The CDR3 loop reads CASSPRTTGAGELFF. The CDR3, as DNA: TGTGCCAGCAGTCCCAGGACAACCGGGGCCGGGGAGCTGTTTTTT. The rearrangement links TRBV12-3 or TRBV12-4 to TRBJ2-2; either TRBD1 or TRBD2 may supply D (5 bases each). Trimming took off 5 bases at V and 6 bases at J, with 16 bases between the two ends. The CDR3 is 15 residues long.

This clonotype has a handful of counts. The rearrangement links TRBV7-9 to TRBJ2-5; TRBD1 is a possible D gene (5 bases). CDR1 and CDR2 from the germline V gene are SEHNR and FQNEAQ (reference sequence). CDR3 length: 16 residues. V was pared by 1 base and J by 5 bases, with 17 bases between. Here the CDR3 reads CASSLDLGRDRETQYF. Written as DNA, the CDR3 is TGTGCCAGCAGCTTAGATCTTGGCAGGGATCGGGAGACCCAGTACTTC.

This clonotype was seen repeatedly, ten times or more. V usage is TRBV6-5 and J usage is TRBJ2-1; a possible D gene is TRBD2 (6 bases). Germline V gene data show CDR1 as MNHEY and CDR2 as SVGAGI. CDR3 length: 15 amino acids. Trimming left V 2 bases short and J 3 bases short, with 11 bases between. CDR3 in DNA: TGTGCCAGCAGTTACACCGGGACTTTCTACAATGAGCAGTTCTTC. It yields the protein CASSYTGTFYNEQFF.

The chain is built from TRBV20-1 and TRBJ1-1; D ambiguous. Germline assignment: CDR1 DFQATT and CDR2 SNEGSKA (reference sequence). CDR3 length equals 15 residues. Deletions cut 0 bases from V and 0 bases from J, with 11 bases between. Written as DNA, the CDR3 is TGCAGTGCTAGAGACCAACAGAAAATGAACACTGAAGCTTTCTTT. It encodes CSARDQQKMNTEAFF.

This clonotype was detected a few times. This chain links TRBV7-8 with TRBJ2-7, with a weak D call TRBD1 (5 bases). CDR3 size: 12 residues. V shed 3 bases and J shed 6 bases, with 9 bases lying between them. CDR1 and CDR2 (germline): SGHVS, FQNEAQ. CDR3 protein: CASSFGAGEQYV. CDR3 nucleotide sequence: TGTGCCAGCAGCTTTGGGGCTGGCGAGCAGTACGTC.